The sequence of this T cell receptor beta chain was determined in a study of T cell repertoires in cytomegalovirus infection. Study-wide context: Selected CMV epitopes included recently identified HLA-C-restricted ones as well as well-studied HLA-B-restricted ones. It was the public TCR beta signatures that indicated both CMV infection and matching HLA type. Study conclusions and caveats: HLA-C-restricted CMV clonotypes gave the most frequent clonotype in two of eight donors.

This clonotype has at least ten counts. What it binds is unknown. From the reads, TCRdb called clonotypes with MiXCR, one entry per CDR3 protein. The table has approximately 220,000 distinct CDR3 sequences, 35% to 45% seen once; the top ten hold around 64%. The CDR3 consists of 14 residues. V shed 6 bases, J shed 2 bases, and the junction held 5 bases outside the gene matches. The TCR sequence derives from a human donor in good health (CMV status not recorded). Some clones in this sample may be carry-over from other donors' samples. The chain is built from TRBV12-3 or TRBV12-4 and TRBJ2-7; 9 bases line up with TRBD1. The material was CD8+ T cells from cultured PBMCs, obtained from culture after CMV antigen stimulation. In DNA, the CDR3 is TGTGCCAGCAGCCCGGACAGGGGAGCCTACGAGCAGTACTTC. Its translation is CASSPDRGAYEQYF.